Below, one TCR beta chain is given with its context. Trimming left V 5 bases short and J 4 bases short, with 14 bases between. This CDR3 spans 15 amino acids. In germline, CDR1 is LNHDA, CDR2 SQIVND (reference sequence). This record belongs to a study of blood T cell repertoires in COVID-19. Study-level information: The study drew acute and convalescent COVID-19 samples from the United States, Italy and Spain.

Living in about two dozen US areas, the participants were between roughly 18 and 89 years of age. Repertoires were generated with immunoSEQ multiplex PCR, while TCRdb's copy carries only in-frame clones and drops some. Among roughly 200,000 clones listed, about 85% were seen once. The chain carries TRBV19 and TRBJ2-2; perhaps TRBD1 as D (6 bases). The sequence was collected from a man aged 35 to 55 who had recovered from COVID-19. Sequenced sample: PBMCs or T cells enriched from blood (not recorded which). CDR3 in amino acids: CASSYPGQSTGELFF. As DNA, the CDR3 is TGTGCCAGTAGTTACCCGGGACAAAGCACCGGGGAGCTGTTTTTT.